This is a list of T cell receptor beta chains from one sample in a study of cytomegalovirus exposure and HLA in healthy donors. TCRdb's table, derived via immunoSEQ multiplex PCR, lists solely in-frame clones and lacks some. The sample yields 90,000 to 120,000 clones, 81% seen once. The sequenced sample consisted of PBMCs. These receptors were collected from a man aged 25 to 40 in good health and CMV-seronegative. Both conserved end residues are part of each CDR3. D genes are given only for firm matches. For some rows the clone size is stated as once, few or many, or as a class when expanded; others skip it.

cdr3_aa,cdr3_nt,clone_size,j_call,d_call,cdr3_length,v_call
CAWSGGQTPYEQYF,TGTGCCTGGAGTGGGGGACAGACCCCCTACGAGCAGTACTTC,.,TRBJ2-7,TRBD1,14,TRBV30
CAIRQDTEAFF,TGCGCCATTAGACAGGACACTGAAGCTTTCTTT,.,TRBJ1-1,.,11,TRBV10-2
CASGFPRGAGSYNEQFF,TGTGCCAGCGGCTTCCCACGGGGGGCGGGGTCGTACAATGAGCAGTTCTTC,.,TRBJ2-1,.,17,TRBV5-4
CASSLRLDEQFF,TGCGCCAGCAGCTTGAGGCTAGATGAGCAGTTCTTC,.,TRBJ2-1,.,12,TRBV5-1
CASSRGQGDGYTF,TGTGCCAGCAGTCGAGGGCAGGGGGATGGCTACACCTTC,few,TRBJ1-2,TRBD1,13,TRBV2
CASSSSLYGYTF,TGTGCCAGCAGCTCCAGTCTTTATGGCTACACCTTC,.,TRBJ1-2,.,12,TRBV5-6
CAWSPSRGAGNTEAFF,TGTGCCTGGAGCCCGTCCCGGGGGGCTGGGAACACTGAAGCTTTCTTT,once,TRBJ1-1,.,16,TRBV30
CASSLSVGGGDREKLFF,TGTGCCAGCAGCTTATCTGTGGGTGGAGGGGACAGGGAAAAGCTGTTTTTT,few,TRBJ1-4,TRBD1,17,TRBV11-2
CASSLATSGGAKNIQYF,TGTGCCAGCAGCTTAGCGACTAGCGGGGGGGCCAAAAACATTCAGTACTTC,.,TRBJ2-4,TRBD2,17,TRBV7-2
CASSYSGGGNYEQYF,TGTGCCAGCAGTTACTCCGGGGGGGGGAACTACGAGCAGTACTTC,.,TRBJ2-7,TRBD2,15,TRBV6-5
CASSFRGTEAFF,TGTGCCAGCAGTTTCCGGGGAACTGAAGCTTTCTTT,few,TRBJ1-1,.,12,TRBV27
CASSYIPVPYNEQFF,TGTGCCAGCAGTTACATCCCGGTTCCCTACAATGAGCAGTTCTTC,.,TRBJ2-1,.,15,TRBV6-6
CAITRDFFYEQYF,TGTGCCATCACTCGGGACTTCTTCTACGAGCAGTACTTC,once,TRBJ2-7,.,13,TRBV10-3
CASSVSSNQPQHF,TGCGCCAGCAGTGTCTCTAGCAATCAGCCCCAGCATTTT,.,TRBJ1-5,.,13,TRBV10-1
CASSLAGKAQHF,TGTGCCAGCAGCTTGGCCGGGAAGGCCCAGCATTTT,few,TRBJ1-5,.,12,TRBV5-6
CASSQDIAGSQETQYF,TGCGCCAGCAGCCAAGATATAGCGGGGAGCCAAGAGACCCAGTACTTC,.,TRBJ2-5,TRBD2,16,TRBV4-1
CASSPRYSGIEQYF,TGTGCCAGCAGCCCCCGTTATAGCGGTATCGAGCAGTACTTC,.,TRBJ2-7,.,14,TRBV9
CAWALDNGAYEQYF,TGTGCCTGGGCCCTGGACAATGGGGCCTACGAGCAGTACTTC,.,TRBJ2-7,.,14,TRBV30
CASRVVGGDYGYTF,TGCGCCAGCAGGGTTGTAGGGGGTGACTATGGCTACACCTTC,.,TRBJ1-2,.,14,TRBV5-1
CAWTSGGGTQYF,TGTGCCTGGACTAGCGGGGGTGGTACGCAGTATTTT,.,TRBJ2-3,TRBD2,12,TRBV30
CASSRNLAPSLHF,TGTGCCAGCAGTAGGAATCTGGCCCCTAGCCTCCACTTT,few,TRBJ1-6,.,13,TRBV28
CASRTFQGHSSYEQYF,TGTGCCAGCAGAACCTTCCAGGGCCACTCCTCCTACGAGCAGTACTTC,.,TRBJ2-7,.,16,TRBV2